One and the same sample provided the 23 T cell receptor beta chains below, sequenced in a study of T cell changes during pregnancy in multiple sclerosis (dated 2019 in TCRdb). The library was prepared using the immunoSEQ multiplex PCR assay. TCRdb holds this immuneACCESS table with in-frame rearrangements only. Some clones are missing; in checked studies, unresolved V genes explain under half, and the rest has no known cause. A total of 66,000 or so clones appear in this sample, around 90% of them only once. Under 6% of the sample is held by the ten biggest clonotypes. This sample comprised CD8+ T cells from peripheral blood mononuclear cells, obtained before pregnancy. Receptor source: a female donor with multiple sclerosis, enrolled in a pregnancy study.

The V call is TRBV5-8, the J call TRBJ2-1; unclear D gene. The V end lost 1 base, the J end lost 4 bases, and 3 bases lay between the germline ends. The CDR3 length is 12 residues. CDR1 and CDR2 from the germline V gene are SGHTS and YDEGEE. The DNA of the CDR3 is TGTGCCAGCAGCTTGTTATACAATGAGCAGTTCTTC. It specifies CASSLLYNEQFF.

This chain joins TRBV7-3 and TRBJ1-1; perhaps TRBD1 as D (5 bases). In germline, CDR1 is SGHTA, CDR2 FQGTGA. The V gene lost 5 bases and the J gene lost 4 bases, with 14 bases spanning the gap. This CDR3 region has 14 residues. Here the CDR3 DNA reads TGTGCCAGCAGCCCTTACCCGGGGGGCACTGAAGCTTTCTTT. Protein sequence: CASSPYPGGTEAFF.

The CDR3 sequence is CASSFLGGENEQFF. The CDR3 bases are TGTGCCAGCAGCTTTCTGGGGGGTGAGAATGAGCAGTTCTTC. This chain connects TRBV7-3 to TRBJ2-1; D may be TRBD2 (6 bases). The germline V gene has CDR1 SGHTA and CDR2 FQGTGA. Trimming pared 3 bases from V and 7 bases from J, leaving 13 bases between. This CDR3 spans 14 amino acids.

J is TRBJ2-1 and V is TRBV4-2; possibly TRBD2 for D (5 bases). The CDR3 has 15 amino acids. With 1 base removed from V and 3 bases from J, the gap between germline ends came to 10 bases. Germline V gives CDR1 LGHNA, CDR2 YNFKEQ. CDR3 sequence reads: CASSQVVGSYNEQFF. The CDR3 DNA sequence: TGTGCCAGCAGCCAAGTAGTAGGGAGCTACAATGAGCAGTTCTTC.

The gene calls are TRBV6-6 and TRBJ2-5; the D gene is possibly TRBD2 (6 bases). Deletions cut 6 bases from V and 3 bases from J, with 17 bases between. The CDR3 length is 15 residues. Germline CDR1 and CDR2: MNHNY and SVGAGI (reference sequence). The CDR3: CASSQSLPGEETQYF. For the CDR3, the DNA is TGTGCCAGCAGCCAATCCCTGCCGGGAGAAGAGACCCAGTACTTC.

The V and J genes are TRBV5-5 and TRBJ2-7; 9 positions match TRBD1. V trimming: 6 bases; J trimming: 7 bases; junction bases outside the gene matches: 11. CDR3 length: 14 residues. Germline CDR1 is SGHKS and CDR2 is YYEKEE (reference sequence). CDR3 residues: CASTLWTGAGEQYF. CDR3 in DNA: TGTGCCAGCACCCTTTGGACAGGGGCCGGGGAGCAGTACTTC.

The chain couples TRBV7-3 to TRBJ2-3, with 10 bases fitting TRBD2. The length of the CDR3 is 15 residues. The V segment lost 2 bases and the J segment 6 bases; nucleotides outside the gene matches: 5. The V gene's germline CDR1 is SGHTA and CDR2 FQGTGA. The CDR3 DNA sequence: TGTGCCAGCAGCTTACTAGCGGGGGCAGGGGATACGCAGTATTTT. Encoded protein: CASSLLAGAGDTQYF.

The chain uses TRBV27 and TRBJ1-4; D ambiguous. The V gene lost 0 bases and the J gene lost 0 bases, with 11 bases spanning the gap. This CDR3 comprises 17 residues. In germline, CDR1 is MNHEY, CDR2 SMNVEV (reference sequence). In DNA form, the CDR3 reads TGTGCCAGCAGTTTATCTTACAACAGAGCAACTAATGAAAAACTGTTTTTT. It yields the protein CASSLSYNRATNEKLFF.

This clone was found a few times. The chain carries TRBV5-5 and TRBJ1-2; TRBD1 is a possible D gene (6 bases). Trimming left V 0 bases short and J 8 bases short, with 17 bases between. The CDR3 totals 15 residues. The germline gives CDR1 SGHKS, CDR2 YYEKEE (reference sequence). Written as DNA, the CDR3 is TGTGCCAGCAGCTTGGGAGGCGGGGGCATTCTCGGCTACACCTTC. This encodes CASSLGGGGILGYTF.

A single count supports this clone. The chain joins TRBV29-1 to TRBJ1-3; D is unresolved. CDR1 and CDR2 from the germline V gene are SQVTM and ANQGSEA. The CDR3 consists of 14 residues. Between the trimmed V and J ends, which lost 7 bases and 4 bases, there was a span of 17 bases. CDR3 coding DNA: TGCAGCGCGACCGTAGTAAAACAGGGAAACACCATATATTTT. Translating it yields CSATVVKQGNTIYF.

V and J are TRBV6-6 and TRBJ2-5, with 7 bases identical to TRBD1. This CDR3 comprises 15 residues. J was trimmed by 5 bases and V by 6 bases; bases with no gene match: 12. Germline values: CDR1 MNHNY, CDR2 SVGAGI (reference sequence). The chain's CDR3 is CASRNTKGALETQYF. The CDR3 DNA follows: TGTGCCAGCAGGAACACGAAGGGGGCTCTGGAGACCCAGTACTTC.

The chain combines TRBV9 with TRBJ1-1; D might be TRBD1 (6 bases). The CDR3 loop spans 18 amino acids. Trimming cost V 3 bases and J 0 bases, with 21 bases left between them. Germline-derived CDR1 and CDR2 are SGDLS and YYNGEE. The CDR3 loop is CASSAERGASAMNTEAFF. The CDR3, as DNA: TGTGCCAGCAGCGCGGAGCGGGGGGCCTCCGCAATGAACACTGAAGCTTTCTTT.

This chain uses TRBV2 with TRBJ2-7; 7 bases align to TRBD2. The germline V gene has CDR1 SNHLY and CDR2 FYNNEI. V was clipped by 4 bases and J by 5 bases; unmatched bases: 14. This CDR3 is built from 16 residues. Here the CDR3 DNA reads TGTGCCAGCAGTGCAGCCCCAAGCGGGGTCGCGGACGAGCAGTACTTC. Its protein is CASSAAPSGVADEQYF.

The chain has TRBV27 and TRBJ2-5, with a possible D match to TRBD2 (6 bases). Germline CDR1 is MNHEY and CDR2 is SMNVEV (reference sequence). V was shortened by 4 bases and J by 5 bases, with 14 bases between the two germline ends. The CDR3 covers 14 residues. The CDR3 here is CASSSLSGVETQYF. CDR3 sequence (DNA): TGTGCCAGCAGTTCGCTTAGCGGTGTGGAGACCCAGTACTTC.

The chain recombines TRBV7-8 with TRBJ2-1; 8 bases line up with TRBD2. V shed 1 base, J shed 5 bases, and the junction held 4 bases outside the gene matches. There are 15 residues in the CDR3. From germline, CDR1 is SGHVS and CDR2 FQNEAQ. Written as DNA, the CDR3 is TGTGCCAGCAGCTTAGTGGGACTAGATAACAATGAGCAGTTCTTC. Its protein is CASSLVGLDNNEQFF.

This clone was recorded once. This chain joins TRBV7-6 and TRBJ2-1; D is unclear. V was trimmed by 1 base and J by 3 bases, leaving 10 bases between them. The length of the CDR3 is 15 residues. Germline V gene sequence: CDR1 SGHVS, CDR2 FNYEAQ. DNA for the CDR3: TGTGCCAGCAGCTTAGTAGCTTCGGGCTACAATGAGCAGTTCTTC. It specifies CASSLVASGYNEQFF.

This clone appeared a few times. The rearrangement joins TRBV6-1 to TRBJ1-6; 7 positions match TRBD1. Germline V gene sequence: CDR1 MNHNS, CDR2 SASEGT. Trimming removed 6 bases from V and 3 bases from J; junction bases left unmatched: 8. The length of the CDR3 is 16 residues. CDR3: CASSETDRFYNSPLHF. CDR3 sequence (DNA): TGTGCCAGCAGCGAAACGGACAGGTTCTATAATTCACCCCTCCACTTT.

The chain uses TRBV19 and TRBJ2-2, with D possibly TRBD2 on 6 matching bases. The CDR3 runs 14 residues. CDR1 is LNHDA, CDR2 SQIVND, per germline (reference sequence). Trimming took 4 bases from V and 11 from J, leaving 17 bases between them. The CDR3 sequence is CASSTPRLGDELFF. CDR3 nucleotides: TGTGCCAGTAGTACCCCCCGACTAGGGGATGAGCTGTTTTTT.

The CDR3: CASSISGQSTDTQYF. The CDR3 DNA sequence: TGTGCCAGTAGTATCTCGGGACAGAGCACAGATACGCAGTATTTT. The V call is TRBV19, the J call TRBJ2-3; 7 bases fit TRBD1. This CDR3 is built from 15 residues. Germline V gene data show CDR1 as LNHDA and CDR2 as SQIVND (reference sequence). The trim removed 3 bases at V and 0 bases at J, leaving 3 bases unmatched.

V gene TRBV9 combines with J gene TRBJ2-2, with D possibly matching TRBD2 (6 bases). Germline CDR1 SGDLS, CDR2 YYNGEE. The V gene lost 4 bases and the J gene lost 5 bases, with 15 bases spanning the gap. This CDR3 has 15 residues. Here the CDR3 DNA reads TGTGCCAGCAGCTCCCGGGACTTCGGGACCGGGGAGCTGTTTTTT. It specifies CASSSRDFGTGELFF.

The rearrangement joins TRBV5-6 to TRBJ2-7, with D possibly being TRBD1 (6 bases). The length of the CDR3 is 13 residues. The V end lost 6 bases, the J end lost 7 bases, and 17 bases lay between the germline ends. Looked up from germline, CDR1 is SGHDT and CDR2 is YYEEEE. This CDR3 is CASKGYRVSEQYF. CDR3 nucleotide sequence: TGTGCCAGCAAGGGGTACAGGGTGTCAGAGCAGTACTTC.

This clone appeared once. The rearrangement links TRBV2 to TRBJ1-2; D call uncertain. The CDR3 has 13 amino acids. The V gene's germline CDR1 is SNHLY and CDR2 FYNNEI. Trimming took 1 base from V and 2 from J, leaving 5 bases between them. The DNA of the CDR3 is TGTGCCAGCAGTGAAGTTGAGAACTATGGCTACACCTTC. Protein sequence: CASSEVENYGYTF.

CDR3 sequence reads: CASSQEGFRAGPGGEQFF. In DNA, the CDR3 is TGCGCCAGCAGCCAAGAGGGTTTTAGGGCCGGACCCGGGGGTGAGCAGTTCTTC. V gene TRBV4-1 combines with J gene TRBJ2-1, with D possibly matching TRBD2 (6 bases). Germline V gene data show CDR1 as MGHRA and CDR2 as YSYEKL. Trimming left V 0 bases short and J 9 bases short, with 24 bases between. This CDR3 region has 18 residues.